This TCR beta chain was obtained from a study of blood T cell repertoires in COVID-19. Study context: Both acute and convalescent COVID-19 samples were obtained from the United States, Italy and Spain. The cDNA or gDNA used as material had been derived from T cells, B-cell-depleted T cells, or PBMCs.

Germline V lookup: CDR1 SQVTM, CDR2 ANQGSEA. CDR3 length: 11 amino acids. V gave up 4 bases and J gave up 8 bases, with 8 bases separating them. Methods used by the authors: From reference gene primer amplification, estimates of nucleated cell counts were derived. TCRdb's table, derived via immunoSEQ multiplex PCR, lists solely in-frame clones and lacks some. Clonal size and the V and J genes are those of that table, whereas D and trimming came from the DNA. The sample includes more than 150,000 clones, more than 85% of them seen just once. This clonotype was obtained from a man aged 35-49 years with active or convalescent COVID-19. V usage is TRBV29-1 and J usage is TRBJ1-4, with a tentative D call TRBD1 (5 bases). The material sequenced was peripheral blood. Here the CDR3 DNA reads TGCAGCGTTGGGCAGGGCGAAAAACTGTTTTTT. It codes for CSVGQGEKLFF.